What follows are 10 T cell receptor beta chains derived from one specimen sequenced in a study of cytomegalovirus exposure and HLA in healthy donors. 60 Vbeta and 13 Jbeta primers were used in PCR. The assay was immunoSEQ multiplex PCR, and TCRdb's table has in-frame clones only and misses some. The sample has around 120,000 clones, about 82% seen once. Specimen: PBMCs. The receptors shown here come from a boy between 10 and 17 years old in good health and CMV-seronegative.

The rearrangement joins TRBV6-5 to TRBJ2-7; TRBD1 is a possible D gene (6 bases). This CDR3 region has 12 residues. The V end lost 6 bases, the J end lost 5 bases, and 11 bases lay between the germline ends. Germline assignment: CDR1 MNHEY and CDR2 SVGAGI. The chain's CDR3 is CASRSTGNEQYF. In DNA, the CDR3 is TGTGCCAGCAGATCGACAGGAAACGAGCAGTACTTC.

The rearrangement links TRBV19 to TRBJ2-7; 7 positions agree with TRBD1. Germline V gene lookup returns CDR1 LNHDA and CDR2 SQIVND (reference sequence). V lost 5 bases to trimming and J lost 4 bases; unmatched junction nucleotides: 11. CDR3 length: 15 amino acids. CDR3: CASSRPGQSLYEQYF. Here the CDR3 DNA reads TGTGCCAGTAGTCGTCCGGGACAGTCGCTTTACGAGCAGTACTTC.

The chain is built from TRBV30 and TRBJ2-5; 10 nucleotides align to TRBD2. Unmatched junction bases numbered 7, after V lost 1 base and J lost 11 bases. CDR3 length: 13 residues. CDR1 is GTSNPN, CDR2 SVGIG, per germline (reference sequence). CDR3 in DNA: TGTGCCTGGAGTGAGCGGGAGGGATATGAGCAGTACTTC. Protein sequence: CAWSEREGYEQYF.

This clone was seen a single time. CDR3 nucleotides: TGCGCCAGCAGCCAAGATGGGGTAGCGGAAGACTACGAGCAGTACTTC. This gives the protein CASSQDGVAEDYEQYF. The gene calls are TRBV4-3 and TRBJ2-7, with D tentatively TRBD2 (6 bases). The CDR3 consists of 16 residues. Germline CDR1 and CDR2: LGHNA and YSLEER. Trimming removed 0 bases from V and 3 bases from J, with 15 bases in between.

The V call is TRBV5-1, the J call TRBJ2-1, with 7 bases identical to TRBD2. V lost 0 bases and J lost 8; bases outside the gene matches: 5. Germline values: CDR1 SGHRS, CDR2 YFSETQ. The CDR3 has 14 residues. As DNA, the CDR3 is TGCGCCAGCAGCTTGGCACCCACTAGCGATGAGCAGTTCTTC. Encoded protein: CASSLAPTSDEQFF.

The rearrangement joins TRBV6-5 to TRBJ2-5; 12 bases match TRBD1. Germline assignment: CDR1 MNHEY and CDR2 SVGAGI. This CDR3 has 15 residues. J lost 5 bases, V lost 6 bases, and 7 bases had no gene match. The CDR3 sequence is CASSRDRGRRETQYF. DNA for the CDR3: TGTGCCAGCAGCCGGGACAGGGGGCGCAGGGAGACCCAGTACTTC.

The chain is built from TRBV2 and TRBJ1-3; 7 positions agree with TRBD1. CDR1 is SNHLY and CDR2 is FYNNEI in the germline V gene. The CDR3 has 19 amino acids. V lost 4 bases, J lost 0 bases, and 15 bases stayed unmatched. CDR3: CASSVYRDSPFSSGNTIYF. For the CDR3, the DNA is TGTGCCAGCAGTGTATACCGGGACAGCCCGTTCTCCTCTGGAAACACCATATATTTT.

The chain has TRBV9 and TRBJ1-1; no definite D call. Germline assignment: CDR1 SGDLS and CDR2 YYNGEE. Trimming cost V 0 bases and J 8 bases, with 14 bases left between them. CDR3 length equals 14 residues. In DNA form, the CDR3 reads TGTGCCAGCAGCGTAGTATCGAGGGTATCCGAAGCTTTCTTT. This codes for CASSVVSRVSEAFF.

The chain joins TRBV6-1 to TRBJ2-1; D call uncertain. V was trimmed by 2 bases and J by 3 bases, leaving 5 bases between them. This CDR3 is 13 amino acids long. The V gene's germline CDR1 is MNHNS and CDR2 SASEGT. The CDR3 coding sequence is TGTGCCAGCAGTGAACTCTACTACAATGAGCAGTTCTTC. Translated: CASSELYYNEQFF.

The V and J genes are TRBV20-1 and TRBJ2-1, with 7 bases that match TRBD2. CDR3 size: 10 residues. CDR1 is DFQATT and CDR2 is SNEGSKA in the germline V gene (reference sequence). CDR3 coding DNA: TGCAGGGCGGGGGATCATGAGCAGTTCTTC. Amino acid sequence: CRAGDHEQFF.